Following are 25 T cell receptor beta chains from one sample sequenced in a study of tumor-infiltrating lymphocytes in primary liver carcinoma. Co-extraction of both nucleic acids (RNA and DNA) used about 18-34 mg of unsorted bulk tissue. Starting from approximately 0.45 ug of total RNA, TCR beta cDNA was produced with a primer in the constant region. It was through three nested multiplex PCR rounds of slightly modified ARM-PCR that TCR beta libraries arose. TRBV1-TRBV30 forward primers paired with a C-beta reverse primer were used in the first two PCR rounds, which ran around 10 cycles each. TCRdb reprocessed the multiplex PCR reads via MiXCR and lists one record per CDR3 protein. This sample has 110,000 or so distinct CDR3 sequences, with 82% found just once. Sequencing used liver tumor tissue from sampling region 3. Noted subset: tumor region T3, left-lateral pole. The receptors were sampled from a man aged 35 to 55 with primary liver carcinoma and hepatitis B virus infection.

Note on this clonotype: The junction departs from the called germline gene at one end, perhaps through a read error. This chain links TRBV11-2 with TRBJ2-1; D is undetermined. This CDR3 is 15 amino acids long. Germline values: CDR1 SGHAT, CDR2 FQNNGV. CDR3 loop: CVSSLVLISYNEQFF. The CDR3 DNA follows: TGTGTCAGCAGCTTAGTCCTCATCTCCTACAATGAGCAGTTCTTC.

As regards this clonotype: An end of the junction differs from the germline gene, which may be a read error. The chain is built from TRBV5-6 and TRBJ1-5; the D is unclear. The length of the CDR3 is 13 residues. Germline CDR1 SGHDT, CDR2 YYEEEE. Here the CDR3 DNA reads TGTGCCAGCGGCTTTGGGCCAGATCAGCCCCAGCATTTT. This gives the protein CASGFGPDQPQHF.

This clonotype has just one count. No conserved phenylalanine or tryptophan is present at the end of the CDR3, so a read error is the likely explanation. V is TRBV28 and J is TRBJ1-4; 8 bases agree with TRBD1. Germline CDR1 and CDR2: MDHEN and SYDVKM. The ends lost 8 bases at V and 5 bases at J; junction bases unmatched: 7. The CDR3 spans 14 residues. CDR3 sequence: CASGSGQENEKLFL. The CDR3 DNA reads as TGTGCCAGCGGATCGGGACAGGAAAATGAAAAACTGTTTTTA.

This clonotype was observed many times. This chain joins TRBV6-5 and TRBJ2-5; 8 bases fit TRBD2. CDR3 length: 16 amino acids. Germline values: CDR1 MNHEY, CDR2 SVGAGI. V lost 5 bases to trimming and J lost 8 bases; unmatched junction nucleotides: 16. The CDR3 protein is CASSPGGGREVITQYF. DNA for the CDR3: TGTGCCAGCAGTCCGGGGGGTGGGCGGGAGGTTATTACCCAGTACTTC.

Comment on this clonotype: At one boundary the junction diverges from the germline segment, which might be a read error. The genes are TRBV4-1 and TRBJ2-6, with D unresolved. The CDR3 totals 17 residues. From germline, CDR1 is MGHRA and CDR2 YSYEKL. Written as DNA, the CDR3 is TGCACCAGCAGCCAAGATGAATGGGGTTTTGCGACCAACGTCCTGACTTTC. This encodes CTSSQDEWGFATNVLTF.

In nucleotides, the CDR3 is TGTGCCAGCGGCCCATCGAGCTGGATCTACAATGAGCAGTTCTTC. Amino acids: CASGPSSWIYNEQFF. This chain joins TRBV5-5 and TRBJ2-1; D unclear. Germline V gives CDR1 SGHKS, CDR2 YYEKEE (reference sequence). Trimming cost V 7 bases and J 3 bases, with 17 bases left between them. The CDR3 totals 15 residues.

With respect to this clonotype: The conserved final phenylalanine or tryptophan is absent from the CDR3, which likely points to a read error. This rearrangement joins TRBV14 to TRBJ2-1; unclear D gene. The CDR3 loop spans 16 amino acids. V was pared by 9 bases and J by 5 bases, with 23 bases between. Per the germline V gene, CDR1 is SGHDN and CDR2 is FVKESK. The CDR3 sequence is CASSAVVGWVNNEQFS. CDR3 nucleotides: TGTGCCAGTAGTGCCGTAGTGGGATGGGTAAACAATGAGCAGTTCTCC.

Here the CDR3 DNA reads TGTGCCAGCAGCTCGGAGGGCCAGGCTGTAAACACCATATATTTT. Its translation: CASSSEGQAVNTIYF. The chain joins TRBV5-5 to TRBJ1-3; D is unresolved. This CDR3 comprises 15 residues. The germline gives CDR1 SGHKS, CDR2 YYEKEE (reference sequence). The V gene lost 3 bases and the J gene lost 6 bases, with 16 bases spanning the gap.

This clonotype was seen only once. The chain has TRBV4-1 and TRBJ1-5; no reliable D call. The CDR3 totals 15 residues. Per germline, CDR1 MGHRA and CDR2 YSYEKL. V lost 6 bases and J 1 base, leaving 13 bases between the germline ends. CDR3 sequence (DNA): TGCGCCAGCAGTCCCGTTGAGGCGAGCAATCAGCCCCAGCATTTT. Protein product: CASSPVEASNQPQHF.

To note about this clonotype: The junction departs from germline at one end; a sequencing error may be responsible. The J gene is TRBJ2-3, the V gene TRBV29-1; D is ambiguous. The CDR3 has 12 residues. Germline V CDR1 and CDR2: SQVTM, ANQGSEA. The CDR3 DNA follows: TGCACGGTTGCCCCTTCCACAGATAGGCAGTATTTT. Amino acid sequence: CTVAPSTDRQYF.

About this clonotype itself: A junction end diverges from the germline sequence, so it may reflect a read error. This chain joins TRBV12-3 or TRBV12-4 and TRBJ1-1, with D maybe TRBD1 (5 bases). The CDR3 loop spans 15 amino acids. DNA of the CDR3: TGTGCCAGTAGTTTGGCTGGGGCGCTTGGCACTGAAGCTTTCTTT. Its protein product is CASSLAGALGTEAFF.

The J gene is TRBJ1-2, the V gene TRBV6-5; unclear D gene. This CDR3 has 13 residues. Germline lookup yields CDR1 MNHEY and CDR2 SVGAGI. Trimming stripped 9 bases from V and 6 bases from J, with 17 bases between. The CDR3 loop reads CARSKTREDGYTF. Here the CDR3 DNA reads TGTGCCAGAAGTAAAACAAGGGAAGATGGCTACACCTTC.

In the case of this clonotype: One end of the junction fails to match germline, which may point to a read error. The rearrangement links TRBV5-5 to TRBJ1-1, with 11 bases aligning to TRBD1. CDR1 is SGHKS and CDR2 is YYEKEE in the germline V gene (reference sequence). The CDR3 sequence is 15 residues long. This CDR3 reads CASSMFGTGGTETFF. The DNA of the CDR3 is TGTGCCAGCAGCATGTTCGGGACAGGGGGTACTGAAACTTTCTTT.

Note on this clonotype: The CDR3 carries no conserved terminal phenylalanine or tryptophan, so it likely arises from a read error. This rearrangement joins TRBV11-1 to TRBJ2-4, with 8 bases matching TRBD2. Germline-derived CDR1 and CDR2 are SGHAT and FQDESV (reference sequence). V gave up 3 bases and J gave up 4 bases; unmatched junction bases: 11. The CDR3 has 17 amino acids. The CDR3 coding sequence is TGTGCCAGCAGCTTTCCCGCGATTAGCGGGACTAAAAACATTCAGTACATC. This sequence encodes CASSFPAISGTKNIQYI.

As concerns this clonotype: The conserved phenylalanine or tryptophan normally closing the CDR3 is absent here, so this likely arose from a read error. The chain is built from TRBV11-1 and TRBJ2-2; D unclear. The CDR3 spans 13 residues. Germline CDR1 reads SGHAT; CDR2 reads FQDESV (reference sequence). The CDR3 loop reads CASSFWDTEELFL. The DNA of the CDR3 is TGTGCCAGCAGCTTTTGGGATACCGAGGAGCTGTTTCTT.

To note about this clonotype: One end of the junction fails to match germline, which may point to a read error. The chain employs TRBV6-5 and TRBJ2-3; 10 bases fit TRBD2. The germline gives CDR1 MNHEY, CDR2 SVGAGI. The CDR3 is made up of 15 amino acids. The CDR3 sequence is CTSNPGLAETDMQYF. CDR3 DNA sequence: TGTACCAGCAACCCAGGACTAGCGGAAACAGATATGCAGTATTTT.

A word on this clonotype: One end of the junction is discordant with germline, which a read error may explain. CDR3 sequence: CVSSQGVDPYSIQYF. CDR3 DNA sequence: TGTGTCAGCAGCCAAGGCGTGGATCCCTATAGCATTCAGTACTTC. V gene TRBV4-2 combines with J gene TRBJ2-4, with D hard to call. CDR1 is LGHNA and CDR2 is YNFKEQ in the germline V gene. This CDR3 comprises 15 residues.

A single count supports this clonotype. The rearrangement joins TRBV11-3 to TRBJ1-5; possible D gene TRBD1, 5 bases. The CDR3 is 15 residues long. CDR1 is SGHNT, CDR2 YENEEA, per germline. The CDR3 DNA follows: TGTGCTAACAGGTTAGATTTGGGGGTGGCTCGGCCCCAGCATTTT. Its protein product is CANRLDLGVARPQHF.

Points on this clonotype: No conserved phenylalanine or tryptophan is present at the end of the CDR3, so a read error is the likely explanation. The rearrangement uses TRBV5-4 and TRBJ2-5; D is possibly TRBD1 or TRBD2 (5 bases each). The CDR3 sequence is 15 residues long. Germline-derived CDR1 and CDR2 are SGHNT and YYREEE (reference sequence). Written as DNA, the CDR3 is TGTGCCAGTAGCTTGAATGGGGACGGCCAAGAGACTCAGTACTTA. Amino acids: CASSLNGDGQETQYL.

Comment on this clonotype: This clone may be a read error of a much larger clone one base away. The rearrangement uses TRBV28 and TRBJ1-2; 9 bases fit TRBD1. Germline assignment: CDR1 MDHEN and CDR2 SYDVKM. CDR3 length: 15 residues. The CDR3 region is CACRPSDRGVGGYTF. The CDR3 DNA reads TGTGCCTGCAGACCCTCGGACAGGGGTGTGGGGGGCTACACCTTC.

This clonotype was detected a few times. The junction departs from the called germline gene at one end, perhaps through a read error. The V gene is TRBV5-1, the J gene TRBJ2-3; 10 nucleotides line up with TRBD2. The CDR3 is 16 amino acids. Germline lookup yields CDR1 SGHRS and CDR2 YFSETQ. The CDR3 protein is CVSSLQASGSTDTQYF. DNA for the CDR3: TGCGTCAGCAGCTTGCAAGCTAGCGGGAGTACAGATACGCAGTATTTT.

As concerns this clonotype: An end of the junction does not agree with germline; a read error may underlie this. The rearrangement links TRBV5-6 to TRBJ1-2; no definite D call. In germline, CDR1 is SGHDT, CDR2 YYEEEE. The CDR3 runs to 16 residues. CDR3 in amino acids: CASSSRDKILNYGYTF. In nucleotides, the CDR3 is TGTGCCAGCAGCTCCCGCGACAAGATCCTCAACTATGGTTACACCTTC.

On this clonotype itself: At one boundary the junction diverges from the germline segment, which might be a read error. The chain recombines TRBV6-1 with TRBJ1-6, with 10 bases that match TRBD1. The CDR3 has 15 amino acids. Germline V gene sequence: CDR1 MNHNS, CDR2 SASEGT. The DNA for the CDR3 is TGTGCCAACATCACGAGACAGGGGGCTTATTCACCTCTCCACTTT. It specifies CANITRQGAYSPLHF.

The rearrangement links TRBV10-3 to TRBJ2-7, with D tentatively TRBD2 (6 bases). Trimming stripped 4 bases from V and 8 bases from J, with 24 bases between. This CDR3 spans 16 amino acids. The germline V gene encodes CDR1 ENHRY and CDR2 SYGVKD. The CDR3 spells CAISGGRHRNSGKQYF. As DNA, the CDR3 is TGTGCCATCAGTGGTGGGAGGCACAGGAACTCTGGCAAGCAGTACTTC.

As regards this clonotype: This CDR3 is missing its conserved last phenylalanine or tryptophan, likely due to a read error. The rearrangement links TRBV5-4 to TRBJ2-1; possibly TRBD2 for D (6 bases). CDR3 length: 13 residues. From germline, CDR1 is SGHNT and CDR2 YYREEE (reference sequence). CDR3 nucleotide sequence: TGTGTCAGCAGCCCCGGGGGAGGCAATGAGCAGTTCTTA. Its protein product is CVSSPGGGNEQFL.